This T cell receptor (beta chain) was recovered during a study of blood T cell dynamics during melanoma immunotherapy. The time point is: pre-treatment baseline. Blood was drawn before treatment and at week 3 after checkpoint blockade. Repertoires were generated with immunoSEQ multiplex PCR, while TCRdb's copy carries only in-frame clones and drops some. The sample records under 8,000 clones, approximately 83% being singletons. Germline V CDR1 and CDR2: MNHEY, SVGAGI. The CDR3 has 12 residues. V was pared by 7 bases and J by 3 bases, with 9 bases between. The clonotype originates from a human donor with melanoma. Some clones in this sample may be carry-over from other donors' samples. The chain uses TRBV6-5 and TRBJ1-1; D is undetermined. Sequenced here: blood, sampled from a patient treated with checkpoint blockade. CDR3 sequence reads: CASKRADTEAFF. In DNA, the CDR3 is TGTGCCAGCAAAAGGGCGGACACTGAAGCTTTCTTT.